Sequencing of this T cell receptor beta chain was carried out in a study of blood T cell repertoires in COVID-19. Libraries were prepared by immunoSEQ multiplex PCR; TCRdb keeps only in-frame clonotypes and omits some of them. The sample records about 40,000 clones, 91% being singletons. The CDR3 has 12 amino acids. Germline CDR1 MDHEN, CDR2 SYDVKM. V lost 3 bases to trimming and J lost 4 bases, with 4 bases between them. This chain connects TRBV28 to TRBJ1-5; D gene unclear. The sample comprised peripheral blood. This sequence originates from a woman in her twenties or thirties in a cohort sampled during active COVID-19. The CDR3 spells CASSFRNQPQHF. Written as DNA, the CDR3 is TGTGCCAGCAGTTTTCGGAATCAGCCCCAGCATTTT.